This T cell receptor (beta chain) was recovered during a study of shared clonotypes between healthy human individuals. Germline V gene data show CDR1 as MNHEY and CDR2 as SVGAGI. The V segment lost 5 bases and the J segment 7 bases; nucleotides outside the gene matches: 11. The CDR3 spans 14 residues. Authors' methods: Filtering differed, since immunoSEQ gave only junction sequences and no quality scores. Profiling relied on immunoSEQ multiplex PCR, and the TCRdb table lists in-frame clones only, not all of them. V, J and clone size were drawn from that table, and D and trimming were deduced from the DNA. Among about 1.5 million clones listed, 95% to 99% were seen once.

This clonotype was sampled from a man under 40 in good health. The V and J genes are TRBV6-5 and TRBJ2-7, with 7 bases lining up with TRBD2. The sample taken for sequencing was naive CD4+ T cells sorted from blood. Documented subset: CD45RA+ positively selected. In DNA, the CDR3 is TGTGCCAGCAGTCGCAGCGGGAACCCTGGGGAGCAGTACTTC. Amino acids: CASSRSGNPGEQYF.